The 21 T cell receptor beta chains below all came from one sample that was sequenced in a study of T cell responses to AZD1222 COVID-19 vaccine. TCRdb keeps only in-frame clones here, not all; method: immunoSEQ multiplex PCR. The table lists some 100,000 clones, around nine tenths of them singletons. This specimen consisted of peripheral blood, obtained on day 0 of AZD1222 vaccination. Receptors were obtained from an adult in good health.

This clone was seen once. The chain couples TRBV30 to TRBJ1-5, with D hard to call. The germline V gene has CDR1 GTSNPN and CDR2 SVGIG (reference sequence). V was shortened by 4 bases and J by 9 bases, with 16 bases between the two germline ends. The CDR3 sequence is 13 residues long. In nucleotides, the CDR3 is TGTGCCTGGATGGAGCGGGATTTTCGGCCCCAGCATTTT. Residues: CAWMERDFRPQHF.

The V and J genes are TRBV18 and TRBJ1-1; D is unresolved. Deletions cut 0 bases from V and 2 bases from J, with 7 bases between. Germline assignment: CDR1 KGHSH and CDR2 LQKENI. This CDR3 is built from 14 residues. The CDR3 coding sequence is TGTGCCAGCTCACCACCGCGCAGCAACACTGAAGCTTTCTTT. Its protein product is CASSPPRSNTEAFF.

The J gene is TRBJ1-2, the V gene TRBV19; D uncertain. Trimming took off 1 base at V and 3 bases at J, with 9 bases between the two ends. Per the germline V gene, CDR1 is LNHDA and CDR2 is SQIVND (reference sequence). This CDR3 is built from 14 residues. The DNA for the CDR3 is TGTGCCAGTAGTATAGGAGCAGCCGACTATGGCTACACCTTC. Its protein product is CASSIGAADYGYTF.

This clone was picked up a small number of times. The chain couples TRBV12-3 or TRBV12-4 to TRBJ1-5, with a tentative D call TRBD1 (5 bases). The CDR3 loop spans 13 amino acids. Trimming shortened V by 5 bases and J by 2 bases, and 7 bases separated the two germline ends. This chain's CDR3 is CASSGTGNQPQHF. CDR3 sequence (DNA): TGTGCCAGCAGTGGGACGGGCAATCAGCCCCAGCATTTT.

This clone was detected only once. The V call is TRBV3-1 (or the pseudogene TRBV3-2), the J call TRBJ2-2; D is unclear. The germline CDR1 and CDR2 sequences are LGHDT and YNNKEL (reference sequence). The V gene lost 0 bases and the J gene lost 7 bases, with 6 bases spanning the gap. CDR3 length: 13 amino acids. CDR3: CASSQETVGELFF. CDR3 nucleotides: TGTGCCAGCAGCCAAGAAACGGTCGGGGAGCTGTTTTTT.

The chain has TRBV5-1 and TRBJ2-3; the D gene is possibly TRBD2 (5 bases). CDR3 length: 13 residues. Trimming shortened V by 2 bases and J by 6 bases, and 10 bases separated the two germline ends. Germline CDR1 is SGHRS and CDR2 is YFSETQ. The CDR3 coding sequence is TGCGCCAGCAGCTTCCTAGCTCGGGATACGCAGTATTTT. Translated, it gives CASSFLARDTQYF.

The rearrangement joins TRBV15 to TRBJ1-2; TRBD1 matches at 8 bases. The CDR3 runs to 17 residues. The V gene end was trimmed by 1 base and the J gene end by 6 bases; junction bases not matched to a gene: 13. Germline lookup yields CDR1 LNHNV and CDR2 YYDKDF (reference sequence). In DNA, the CDR3 is TGTGCCACCAGCAGAGGTCCCCTCGGACAGGGTAGGCATGGCTACACCTTC. Translated, it gives CATSRGPLGQGRHGYTF.

The rearrangement uses TRBV9 and TRBJ2-2; D is possibly TRBD1 (5 bases). This CDR3 has 14 amino acids. Trimming left V 1 base short and J 4 bases short, with 8 bases between. Germline V gene data show CDR1 as SGDLS and CDR2 as YYNGEE. The CDR3 bases are TGTGCCAGCAGCGTAACAGGTTTCACCGGGGAGCTGTTTTTT. It codes for CASSVTGFTGELFF.

V is TRBV6-5 and J is TRBJ1-1; D is unclear. CDR3 length: 14 residues. Trimming cost V 5 bases and J 4 bases, with 14 bases left between them. Germline CDR1 reads MNHEY; CDR2 reads SVGAGI. CDR3 DNA sequence: TGTGCCAGCAGTCCCCGGAAGGGCCGCACTGAAGCTTTCTTT. Protein: CASSPRKGRTEAFF.

The genes are TRBV10-3 and TRBJ2-5; 11 bases are shared with TRBD2. The CDR3 contains 15 residues. Trimming cost V 11 bases and J 2 bases; bases outside gene matches: 10. Germline CDR1 ENHRY, CDR2 SYGVKD. The CDR3 DNA sequence: TGTGCCTCCCAACGGACTAGCGGGCCACAAGAGACCCAGTACTTC. Translating it yields CASQRTSGPQETQYF.

V is TRBV5-6 and J is TRBJ2-7; D unclear. With 0 bases removed from V and 4 bases from J, the gap between germline ends came to 8 bases. The CDR3 totals 13 residues. CDR1 is SGHDT and CDR2 is YYEEEE in the germline V gene. The CDR3 loop reads CASSLANSYEQYF. CDR3 DNA: TGTGCCAGCAGCTTGGCCAACTCATACGAGCAGTACTTC.

CDR3 in amino acids: CASEGQGSYEQYF. The CDR3 bases are TGCGCCAGCGAGGGACAGGGGTCCTACGAGCAGTACTTC. The V call is TRBV4-1, the J call TRBJ2-7; TRBD1 aligns across 10 bases. Looked up from germline, CDR1 is MGHRA and CDR2 is YSYEKL. The CDR3 covers 13 residues. J lost 1 base, V lost 8 bases, and 2 bases had no gene match.

J is TRBJ1-2 and V is TRBV6-6; D gene ambiguous. Trimming removed 8 bases from V and 0 bases from J, with 7 bases in between. The germline V gene encodes CDR1 MNHNY and CDR2 SVGAGI (reference sequence). The CDR3 is 12 residues long. CDR3 residues: CASRQANYGYTF. As DNA, the CDR3 is TGTGCCAGCCGACAAGCTAACTATGGCTACACCTTC.

This clone was counted a single time. This chain links TRBV3-1 (or the pseudogene TRBV3-2) with TRBJ2-3; D is perhaps TRBD1 (5 bases). The CDR3 spans 13 residues. V shed 5 bases and J shed 4 bases, with 10 bases lying between them. CDR1 and CDR2 (germline): LGHDT, YNNKEL (reference sequence). For the CDR3, the DNA is TGTGCCAGCAGCTCCCAGGGCCCAGATACGCAGTATTTT. Amino acids: CASSSQGPDTQYF.

This clone was seen only once. The V gene is TRBV28, the J gene TRBJ2-7; 9 bases agree with TRBD1. CDR1 is MDHEN and CDR2 is SYDVKM in the germline V gene. Trimming at V came to 3 bases and at J to 5 bases, leaving 8 bases not matched to a gene. The CDR3 runs 15 residues. The CDR3 nucleotides read TGTGCCAGCAGTTTTTCCGGACAGGGGCCCAACGAGCAGTACTTC. This gives the protein CASSFSGQGPNEQYF.

The chain couples TRBV6-5 to TRBJ1-1, with D unclear. Germline CDR1 MNHEY, CDR2 SVGAGI. This CDR3 has 14 amino acids. The V end lost 1 base, the J end lost 8 bases, and 14 bases lay between the germline ends. The CDR3 sequence: CASSYYGEGWEAFF. The CDR3 DNA follows: TGTGCCAGCAGTTACTACGGGGAGGGCTGGGAAGCTTTCTTT.

The chain recombines TRBV9 with TRBJ2-7, with no clear D. V lost 0 bases and J lost 3, with 10 bases in between. The CDR3 loop spans 14 amino acids. The V gene's germline CDR1 is SGDLS and CDR2 YYNGEE. Here the CDR3 DNA reads TGTGCCAGCAGCGTAGGAGTCGGAATCTACGAGCAGTACTTC. Translation: CASSVGVGIYEQYF.

This chain uses TRBV9 with TRBJ2-2, with 10 bases identical to TRBD1. Germline V gene lookup returns CDR1 SGDLS and CDR2 YYNGEE. The CDR3 extends over 19 amino acids. V shed 3 bases, J shed 4 bases, and the junction held 15 bases outside the gene matches. CDR3 nucleotide sequence: TGTGCCAGCAGCGCAGACGGGACAGGGGCACATTATATCACCGGGGAGCTGTTTTTT. It translates to CASSADGTGAHYITGELFF.

This rearrangement joins TRBV24-1 to TRBJ2-2, with D perhaps TRBD2 (6 bases). CDR3 length: 15 amino acids. Germline assignment: CDR1 KGHDR and CDR2 SFDVKD. V lost 5 bases and J 6 bases, leaving 15 bases between the germline ends. The CDR3 DNA sequence: TGTGCCACCAGTGTGGAGGAGGGTCGACCCGGGGAGCTGTTTTTT. The encoded protein is CATSVEEGRPGELFF.

This clone was seen a few times. Other nucleotide sequences in the sample specify the same CDR3. CDR3 loop: CASSLEDNEQFF. The CDR3 bases are TGTGCCAGCAGCTTAGAAGACAATGAGCAGTTCTTC. The chain recombines TRBV11-3 with TRBJ2-1; no clear D gene. CDR1 is SGHNT and CDR2 is YENEEA in the germline V gene. The CDR3 runs 12 residues. V was pared by 0 bases and J by 5 bases, with 2 bases between.

Comment on this clone: In the same sample, other DNA sequences code for this CDR3. The chain has TRBV5-1 and TRBJ1-1; D unclear. The germline V gene has CDR1 SGHRS and CDR2 YFSETQ. The V and J ends lost 2 bases and 1 base respectively, with 9 bases between them. CDR3 length: 14 residues. In nucleotides, the CDR3 is TGCGCCAGCAGCTTACAAACGGGGAACACTGAAGCTTTCTTT. Amino acid sequence: CASSLQTGNTEAFF.